Given below is one TCR beta chain in context. Its antigen is not identified. The source of the sample is a study of TIL therapy for anti-PD-1-resistant metastatic lung cancer. Study-wide results and caveats: Compared with baseline intratumoral T cells, expanded TIL cultures were more clonal and less diverse (around 5.9% vs 31%). The cohort had more treatment-naive, never-smoker and oncogene-addicted patients than typical.

Regarding time point: pre-treatment sample, taken before nivolumab and TIL therapy. Tumor tissue came from excised metastases, mostly pleural nodules or supraclavicular lymph nodes. Adults with stage 4 NSCLC were enrolled in a phase I trial. The libraries were made with immunoSEQ v3. Survey-level samples got 1.5 million to 2.5 million read pairs; deep-level samples got roughly 4.5-6 million. Generated by immunoSEQ multiplex PCR, the TCRdb table keeps only in-frame clones and is missing some. The sample holds about 6,300 clones, 66% seen once. The CDR3 has 16 amino acids. Trimming cost V 0 bases and J 1 base; bases outside gene matches: 5. Germline CDR1 and CDR2: SGHNT and YYREEE (reference sequence).

The chain recombines TRBV5-4 with TRBJ2-3, with 7 bases lining up with TRBD2. The receptor's source is a person aged 30 to 80 with non-small cell lung cancer. This specimen was tumor tissue, taken at baseline. The CDR3 sequence is CASSLDPLAGTDTQYF. CDR3 sequence (DNA): TGTGCCAGCAGCTTGGATCCCCTAGCGGGCACAGATACGCAGTATTTT.